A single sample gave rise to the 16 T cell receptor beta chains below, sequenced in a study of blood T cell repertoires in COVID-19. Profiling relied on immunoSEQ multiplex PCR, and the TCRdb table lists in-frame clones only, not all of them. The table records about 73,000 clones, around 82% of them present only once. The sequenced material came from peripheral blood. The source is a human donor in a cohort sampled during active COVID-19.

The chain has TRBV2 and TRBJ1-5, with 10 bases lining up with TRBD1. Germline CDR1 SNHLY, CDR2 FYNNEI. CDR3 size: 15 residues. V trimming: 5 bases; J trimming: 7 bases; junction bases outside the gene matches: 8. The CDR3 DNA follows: TGTGCCAGCAGTCCAACGACAGGGGGCGGACAGCCCCAGCATTTT. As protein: CASSPTTGGGQPQHF.

CDR3 in DNA: TGTGCCAGCAGCCTGGGGACCCGCGGGGTCACAGATACGCAGTATTTT. Amino acid sequence: CASSLGTRGVTDTQYF. The J gene is TRBJ2-3, the V gene TRBV5-6; weak D call: TRBD2 (6 bases). The CDR3 spans 16 residues. V was cut by 4 bases and J by 2 bases, with 17 bases left in between. CDR1 is SGHDT, CDR2 YYEEEE, per germline.

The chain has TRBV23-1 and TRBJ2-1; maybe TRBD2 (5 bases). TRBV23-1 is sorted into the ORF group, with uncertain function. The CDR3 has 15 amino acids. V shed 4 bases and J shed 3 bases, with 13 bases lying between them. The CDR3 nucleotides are TGCGCCAGCAGTCGCCCCGCCCGGGACTACAATGAGCAGTTCTTC. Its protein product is CASSRPARDYNEQFF.

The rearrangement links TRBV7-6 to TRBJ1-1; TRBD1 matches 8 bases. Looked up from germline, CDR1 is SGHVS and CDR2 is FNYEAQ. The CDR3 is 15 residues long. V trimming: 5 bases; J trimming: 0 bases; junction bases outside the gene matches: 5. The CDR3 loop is CASSPGQALNTEAFF. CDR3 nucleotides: TGTGCCAGCAGCCCGGGACAGGCCTTGAACACTGAAGCTTTCTTT.

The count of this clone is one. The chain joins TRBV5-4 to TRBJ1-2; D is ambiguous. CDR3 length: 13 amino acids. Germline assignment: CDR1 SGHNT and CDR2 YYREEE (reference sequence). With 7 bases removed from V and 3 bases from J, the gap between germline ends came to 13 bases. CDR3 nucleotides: TGTGCCAGCGGCGGGGTCACCGACTATGGCTACACCTTC. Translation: CASGGVTDYGYTF. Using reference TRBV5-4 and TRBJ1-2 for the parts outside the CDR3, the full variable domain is ETGVTQSPTHLIKTRGQQVTLRCSSQSGHNTVSWYQQALGQGPQFIFQYYREEENGRGNFPPRFSGLQFPNYSSELNVNALELDDSALYLCASGGVTDYGYTFGSGTRLTVV.

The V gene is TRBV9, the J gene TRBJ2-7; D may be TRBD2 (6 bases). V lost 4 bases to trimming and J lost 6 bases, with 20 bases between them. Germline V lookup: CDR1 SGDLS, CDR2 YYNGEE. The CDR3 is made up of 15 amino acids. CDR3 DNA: TGTGCCAGCAGCCCATCAGGAGGGGTCAACTCCGAGCAGTACTTC. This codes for CASSPSGGVNSEQYF.

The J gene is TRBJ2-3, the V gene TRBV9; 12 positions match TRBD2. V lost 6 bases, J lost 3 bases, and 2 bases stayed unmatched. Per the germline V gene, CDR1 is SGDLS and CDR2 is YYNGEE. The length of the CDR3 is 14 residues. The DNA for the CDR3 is TGTGCCAGCACCGGGACTAGCGGGACAGATACGCAGTATTTT. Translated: CASTGTSGTDTQYF.

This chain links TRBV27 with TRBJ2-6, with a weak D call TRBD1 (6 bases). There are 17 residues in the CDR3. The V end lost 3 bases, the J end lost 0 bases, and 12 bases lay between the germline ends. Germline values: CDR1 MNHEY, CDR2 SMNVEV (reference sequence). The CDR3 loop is CASSFSRGSSGANVLTF. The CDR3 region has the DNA TGTGCCAGCAGTTTCTCAAGGGGGAGCTCTGGGGCCAACGTCCTGACTTTC.

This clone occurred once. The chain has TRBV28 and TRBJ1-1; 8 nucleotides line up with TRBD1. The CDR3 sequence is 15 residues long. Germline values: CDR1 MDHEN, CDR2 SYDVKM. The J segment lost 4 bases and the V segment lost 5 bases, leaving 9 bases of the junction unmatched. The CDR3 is CASSPTQGAGTEAFF. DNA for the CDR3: TGTGCCAGCAGTCCCACCCAGGGGGCAGGCACTGAAGCTTTCTTT.

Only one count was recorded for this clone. CDR3 amino acids: CASSYSGGTTYEQYF. CDR3 nucleotide sequence: TGTGCCAGCAGTTACTCCGGGGGGACTACCTACGAGCAGTACTTC. The rearrangement joins TRBV6-6 to TRBJ2-7; 7 nucleotides align to TRBD2. Germline values: CDR1 MNHNY, CDR2 SVGAGI (reference sequence). V gave up 0 bases and J gave up 2 bases; unmatched junction bases: 4. The CDR3 consists of 15 residues.

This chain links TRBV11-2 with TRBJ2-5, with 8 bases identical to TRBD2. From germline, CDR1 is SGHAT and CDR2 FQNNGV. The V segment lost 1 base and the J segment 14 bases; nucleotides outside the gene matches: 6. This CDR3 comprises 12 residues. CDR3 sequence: CASSLGGTSLYF. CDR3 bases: TGTGCCAGCAGCTTAGGAGGGACTAGTCTTTACTTC. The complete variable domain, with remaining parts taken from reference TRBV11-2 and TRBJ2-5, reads EAGVAQSPRYKIIEKRQSVAFWCNPISGHATLYWYQQILGQGPKLLIQFQNNGVVDDSQLPKDRFSAERLKGVDSTLKIQPAKLEDSAVYLCASSLGGTSLYFGPGTRLLVL.

CDR3 sequence (DNA): TGTGCCAGCTCGTTTTCGCGCGGCAGTCTCCAAGAGACCCAGTACTTC. Protein product: CASSFSRGSLQETQYF. This chain links TRBV18 with TRBJ2-5, with D unresolved. Germline lookup yields CDR1 KGHSH and CDR2 LQKENI. The CDR3 runs 16 residues. Trimming stripped 6 bases from V and 1 base from J, with 18 bases between.

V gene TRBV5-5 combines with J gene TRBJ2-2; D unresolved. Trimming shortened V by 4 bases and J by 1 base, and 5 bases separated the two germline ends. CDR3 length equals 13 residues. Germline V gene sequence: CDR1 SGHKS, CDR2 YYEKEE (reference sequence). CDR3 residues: CASSPVNTGELFF. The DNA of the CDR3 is TGTGCCAGCAGCCCCGTGAACACCGGGGAGCTGTTTTTT.

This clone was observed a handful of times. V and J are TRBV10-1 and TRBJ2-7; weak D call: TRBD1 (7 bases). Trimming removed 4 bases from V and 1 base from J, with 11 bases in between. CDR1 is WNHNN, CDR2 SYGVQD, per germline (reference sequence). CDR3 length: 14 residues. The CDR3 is CASSGQGGSYEQYF. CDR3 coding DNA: TGCGCCAGCAGTGGGCAGGGGGGATCCTACGAGCAGTACTTC.

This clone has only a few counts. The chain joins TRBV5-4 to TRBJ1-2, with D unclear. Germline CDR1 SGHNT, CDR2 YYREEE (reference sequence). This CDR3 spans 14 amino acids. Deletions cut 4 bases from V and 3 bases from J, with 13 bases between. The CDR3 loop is CASSTDTEDYGYTF. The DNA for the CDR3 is TGTGCCAGCAGCACCGACACAGAAGACTATGGCTACACCTTC.

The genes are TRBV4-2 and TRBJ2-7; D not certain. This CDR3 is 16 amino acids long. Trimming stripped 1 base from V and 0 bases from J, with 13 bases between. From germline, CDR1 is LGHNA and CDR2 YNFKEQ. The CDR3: CASSQAWPPRSYEQYF. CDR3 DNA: TGTGCCAGCAGCCAAGCTTGGCCACCCCGCTCCTACGAGCAGTACTTC.